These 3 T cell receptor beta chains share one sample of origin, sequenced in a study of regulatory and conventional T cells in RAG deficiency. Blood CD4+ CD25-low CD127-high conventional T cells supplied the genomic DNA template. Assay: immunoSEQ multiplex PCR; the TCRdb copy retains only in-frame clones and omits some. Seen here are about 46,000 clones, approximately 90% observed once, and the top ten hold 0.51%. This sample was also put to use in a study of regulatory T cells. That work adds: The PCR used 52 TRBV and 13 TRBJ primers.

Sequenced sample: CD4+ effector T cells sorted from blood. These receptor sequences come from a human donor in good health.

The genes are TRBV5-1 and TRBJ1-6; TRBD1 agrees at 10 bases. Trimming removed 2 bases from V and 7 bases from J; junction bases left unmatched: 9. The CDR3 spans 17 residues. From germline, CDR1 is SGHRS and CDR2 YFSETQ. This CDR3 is CASSLADRGLRNSPLHF. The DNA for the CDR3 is TGCGCCAGCAGCTTAGCCGACAGGGGGCTCCGGAATTCACCCCTCCACTTT.

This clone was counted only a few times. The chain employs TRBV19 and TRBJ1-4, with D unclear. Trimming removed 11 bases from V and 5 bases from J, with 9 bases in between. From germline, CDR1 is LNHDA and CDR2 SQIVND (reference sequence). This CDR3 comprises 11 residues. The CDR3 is CASGKNEKLFF. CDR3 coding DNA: TGTGCCTCGGGGAAGAATGAAAAACTGTTTTTT.

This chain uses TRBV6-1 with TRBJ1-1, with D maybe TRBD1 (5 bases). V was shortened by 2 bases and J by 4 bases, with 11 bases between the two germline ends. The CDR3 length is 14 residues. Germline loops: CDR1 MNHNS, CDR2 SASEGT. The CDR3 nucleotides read TGTGCCAGCAGTGAATGGAGGGGTGGCACTGAAGCTTTCTTT. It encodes CASSEWRGGTEAFF.